Sequencing of this TCR beta chain was carried out in a study of T cell repertoires in cytomegalovirus infection. In TCRdb, the reads were re-called with MiXCR into one record per CDR3 protein. The sample contains around 360,000 distinct CDR3 sequences, roughly a third of which appear only once. There are 15 residues in the CDR3. Germline assignment: CDR1 LNHDA and CDR2 SQIVND (reference sequence). The V and J ends lost 6 bases and 0 bases respectively, with 12 bases between them. Details on this clonotype: The antigen is unknown.

The chain recombines TRBV19 with TRBJ1-5; weak D call: TRBD1 (5 bases). The source was cultured PBMCs, collected from culture after CMV antigen stimulation. This TCR came from a human donor in good health (CMV status not recorded). Some clones in this sample may be carry-over from other donors' samples. CDR3 loop: CASSGADVSNQPQHF. DNA of the CDR3: TGTGCCAGTAGCGGGGCCGACGTTAGCAATCAGCCCCAGCATTTT.